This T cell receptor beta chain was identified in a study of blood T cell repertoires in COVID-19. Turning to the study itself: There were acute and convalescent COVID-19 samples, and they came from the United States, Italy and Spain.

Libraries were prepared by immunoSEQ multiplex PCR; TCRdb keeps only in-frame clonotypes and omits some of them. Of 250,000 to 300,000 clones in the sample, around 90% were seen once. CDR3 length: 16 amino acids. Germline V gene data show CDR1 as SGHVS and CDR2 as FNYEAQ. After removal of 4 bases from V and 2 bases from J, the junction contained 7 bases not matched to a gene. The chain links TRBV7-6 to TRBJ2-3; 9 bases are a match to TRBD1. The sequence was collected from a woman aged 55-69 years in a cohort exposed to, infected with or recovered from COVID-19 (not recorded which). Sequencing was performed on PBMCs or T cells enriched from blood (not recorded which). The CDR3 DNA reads TGTGCCAGCAGCTCTCCTCGGGACAGGGACACAGATACGCAGTATTTT. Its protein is CASSSPRDRDTDTQYF.